This T cell receptor beta chain was recovered during a study of T cell responses to AZD1222 COVID-19 vaccine. Whole-study findings and limits: Donors, mostly white British, included more females; clonal diversity was possibly underestimated. Nearly half of unique spike-specific TCRs reportedly avoided B.1.351 and B.1.1.7 mutated regions. Repertoires were sampled only after the peak T cell response.

Clones were sequenced by immunoSEQ multiplex PCR, and TCRdb holds only the in-frame ones, with some missing. The sample records some 90,000 clones, 70% to 90% being singletons. A word on this clone: The antigen remains unidentified.

With 1 base removed from V and 5 bases from J, the gap between germline ends came to 11 bases. The CDR3 consists of 14 residues. The germline gives CDR1 MDHEN, CDR2 SYDVKM. The receptor's source is an adult in good health. The material was peripheral blood, obtained on day 0 of AZD1222 vaccination. This chain connects TRBV28 to TRBJ2-5; D not resolved. The CDR3 sequence is CASSLSGDAETQYF. The CDR3 DNA reads as TGTGCCAGCAGTTTATCTGGGGATGCCGAGACCCAGTACTTC.